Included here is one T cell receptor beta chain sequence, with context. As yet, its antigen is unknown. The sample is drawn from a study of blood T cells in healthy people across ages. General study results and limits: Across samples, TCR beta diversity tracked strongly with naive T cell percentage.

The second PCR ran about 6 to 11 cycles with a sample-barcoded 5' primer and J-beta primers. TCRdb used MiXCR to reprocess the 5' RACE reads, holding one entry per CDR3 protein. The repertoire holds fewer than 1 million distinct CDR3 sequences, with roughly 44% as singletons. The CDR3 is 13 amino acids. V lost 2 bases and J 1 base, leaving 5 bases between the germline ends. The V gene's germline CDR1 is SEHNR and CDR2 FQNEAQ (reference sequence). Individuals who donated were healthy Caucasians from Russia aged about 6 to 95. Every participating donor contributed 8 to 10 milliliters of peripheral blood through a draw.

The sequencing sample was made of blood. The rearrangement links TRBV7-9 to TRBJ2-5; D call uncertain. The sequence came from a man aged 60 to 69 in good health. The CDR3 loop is CASSLFAQETQYF. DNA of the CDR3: TGTGCCAGCAGCTTATTTGCCCAAGAGACCCAGTACTTC.